This T cell receptor beta chain derives from a study of OX40 agonist ivuxolimab in advanced cancers. The germline V gene has CDR1 MDHEN and CDR2 SYDVKM. The CDR3 length is 14 residues. Trimming removed 7 bases from V and 2 bases from J, with 14 bases in between. Method: immunoSEQ multiplex PCR; TCRdb's copy keeps in-frame clones and lacks some. Among 35,000 to 40,000 clones listed, 80% to 90% were seen once. This rearrangement joins TRBV28 to TRBJ1-2; D uncertain. The sequence came from an adult with an advanced solid tumor such as melanoma, head and neck, liver or kidney cancer. The specimen comprised CD4+ or CD8+ T cells sorted from blood, sampled in a trial of the OX40 agonist ivuxolimab. CDR3 loop: CASTPPPGNYGYTF. The CDR3 nucleotides are TGTGCCAGCACTCCCCCCCCGGGCAACTATGGCTACACCTTC.